Following are 10 T cell receptor beta chains from one sample sequenced in a study of T-cell memory formation after mild COVID-19. TCRdb ran MiXCR on the 5' RACE reads and lists one entry per CDR3 protein. The profile shows roughly 200,000 distinct CDR3 sequences, around a fifth of them singletons. The sample was PBMCs or a T cell subset sorted from them (not recorded which). Receptor source: an adult woman who had mild COVID-19 (a few samples of this study predate the infection). Cell type and time point are not known.

This clonotype occurred a few times. This chain links TRBV9 with TRBJ1-1; D is undetermined. This CDR3 spans 13 amino acids. V lost 0 bases and J lost 6, with 9 bases in between. The germline CDR1 and CDR2 sequences are SGDLS and YYNGEE. For the CDR3, the DNA is TGTGCCAGCAGCGTAGGGGATATATCTGAAGCTTTCTTT. It is translated as CASSVGDISEAFF. The variable domain in full, with the rest retrieved from reference TRBV9 and TRBJ1-1, is DSGVTQTPKHLITATGQRVTLRCSPRSGDLSVYWYQQSLDQGLQFLIQYYNGEERAKGNILERFSAQQFPDLHSELNLSSLELGDSALYFCASSVGDISEAFFGQGTRLTVV.

This chain uses TRBV27 with TRBJ1-1; 7 bases align to TRBD1. V gave up 7 bases and J gave up 1 base; unmatched junction bases: 6. The CDR3 loop spans 14 amino acids. CDR1 and CDR2 (germline): MNHEY, SMNVEV (reference sequence). The CDR3 loop reads CASKNRGTNTEAFF. CDR3 in DNA: TGTGCCAGCAAGAACAGGGGTACGAACACTGAAGCTTTCTTT.

This clonotype was seen a handful of times. This chain's CDR3 is CASSQVTDTSYNEQFF. The CDR3, as DNA: TGCGCCAGCAGCCAGGTGACCGACACCTCCTACAATGAGCAGTTCTTC. The chain has TRBV4-1 and TRBJ2-1, with unresolved D. The V end lost 3 bases, the J end lost 0 bases, and 12 bases lay between the germline ends. The germline gives CDR1 MGHRA, CDR2 YSYEKL. This CDR3 comprises 16 residues.

The CDR3 nucleotides read TGTGCCAGCAGCTTACCCATGGGGACGAGAGCTGAAGCTTTCTTT. Its protein product is CASSLPMGTRAEAFF. This rearrangement joins TRBV7-8 to TRBJ1-1, with a weak D call TRBD1 (5 bases). Germline assignment: CDR1 SGHVS and CDR2 FQNEAQ. The CDR3 has 15 residues. V dropped 2 bases and J dropped 6 bases, with 16 bases sitting between them.

The V and J genes are TRBV4-1 and TRBJ2-7; D possibly matches TRBD1 or TRBD2 (5 bases each). Germline CDR1 reads MGHRA; CDR2 reads YSYEKL. The CDR3 consists of 16 residues. Trimming took off 3 bases at V and 0 bases at J, with 15 bases between the two ends. CDR3 nucleotide sequence: TGCGCCAGCAGCCAGTTTGTCGGTGGGGGCTCCTACGAGCAGTACTTC. Its protein product is CASSQFVGGGSYEQYF.

This clonotype was found a few times. The V and J genes are TRBV25-1 and TRBJ1-1; D may be TRBD1 (5 bases). V was clipped by 0 bases and J by 6 bases, with 14 bases between them. This CDR3 spans 15 amino acids. Germline V lookup: CDR1 MGHDK, CDR2 SYGVNS. CDR3 sequence reads: CASSEYGQGGPEAFF. The CDR3 DNA sequence: TGTGCCAGCAGTGAATACGGCCAGGGAGGACCTGAAGCTTTCTTT.

This clonotype has more than one count but fewer than ten. The CDR3 loop reads CANLGGTDYGYTF. For the CDR3, the DNA is TGTGCCAACCTGGGAGGGACCGACTATGGCTACACCTTC. The V call is TRBV19, the J call TRBJ1-2; tentative D call: TRBD1 (5 bases). The germline gives CDR1 LNHDA, CDR2 SQIVND (reference sequence). This CDR3 has 13 amino acids. Trimming pared 10 bases from V and 3 bases from J, leaving 15 bases between.

The chain combines TRBV5-1 with TRBJ1-5; D is ambiguous. Trimming shortened V by 0 bases and J by 7 bases, and 11 bases separated the two germline ends. CDR1 and CDR2 (germline): SGHRS, YFSETQ. The CDR3 sequence is 14 residues long. CDR3 nucleotide sequence: TGCGCCAGCAGCTTGGCAGGAGGAGGACAGCCCCAGCATTTT. The encoded protein is CASSLAGGGQPQHF.

This clonotype was found a few times. The V gene is TRBV5-1, the J gene TRBJ2-2; 12 bases fit TRBD2. CDR1 and CDR2 from the germline V gene are SGHRS and YFSETQ. The ends lost 3 bases at V and 5 bases at J; junction bases unmatched: 5. This CDR3 is built from 16 residues. In DNA, the CDR3 is TGCGCCAGCAGCTACTGGACTAGCGGGGCAACCGGGGAGCTGTTTTTT. This translates into CASSYWTSGATGELFF.

The chain is built from TRBV7-9 and TRBJ1-2, with D possibly TRBD1 on 5 matching bases. The V end was cut by 1 base, the J end by 2 bases, with 17 bases between. From germline, CDR1 is SEHNR and CDR2 FQNEAQ (reference sequence). The CDR3 loop spans 17 amino acids. The CDR3 is CASSLVGVAAQNYGYTF. The CDR3 DNA follows: TGTGCCAGCAGCTTAGTGGGGGTTGCCGCCCAAAACTATGGCTACACCTTC.